This entry describes one T cell receptor beta chain. The V and J ends lost 4 bases and 5 bases respectively, with 17 bases between them. This CDR3 has 15 amino acids. Germline CDR1 is SGDLS and CDR2 is YYNGEE. A second roughly 6 to 11 cycle PCR used barcoded and J-beta primers. Every cDNA molecule carried a tag from a template-switch adaptor bearing 12 random nucleotides. TCRdb itself ran the 5' RACE reads through MiXCR, one entry per CDR3 protein. This sample has hundreds of thousands of distinct CDR3 sequences, with roughly 30% found just once. This specimen comes from a study of blood T cells in healthy people across ages.

The sequenced material came from blood. The rearrangement uses TRBV9 and TRBJ2-3; a possible D gene is TRBD1 (7 bases). The clonotype was recovered from an elderly woman in good health. DNA of the CDR3: TGTGCCAGCAGCTCAGGGCCAGGGGGGAGAGATACGCAGTATTTT. As protein: CASSSGPGGRDTQYF.